The 14 T cell receptor beta chains below all came from one sample that was sequenced in a study of blood T cell repertoires in COVID-19. Here immunoSEQ multiplex PCR was the method, and the copy in TCRdb shows in-frame clones only, minus some. Of around 220,000 clones detected, approximately 91% appear once; the ten largest clones hold 2.1%. Sequenced material: peripheral blood. The receptors originated from a woman in her thirties or forties who had recovered from COVID-19.

The rearrangement joins TRBV11-3 to TRBJ2-1; possibly TRBD2 for D (6 bases). Trimming shortened V by 1 base and J by 6 bases, and 13 bases separated the two germline ends. CDR3 length equals 15 residues. The germline V gene has CDR1 SGHNT and CDR2 YENEEA. CDR3 sequence reads: CASSLGVGRSNEQFF. The CDR3 coding sequence is TGTGCCAGCAGCTTAGGCGTGGGGAGGTCCAATGAGCAGTTCTTC.

The chain recombines TRBV4-1 with TRBJ1-1; TRBD1 matches at 9 bases. This CDR3 contains 17 residues. CDR1 and CDR2 (germline): MGHRA, YSYEKL. Trimming cost V 3 bases and J 4 bases; bases outside gene matches: 12. The CDR3 region is CASSQTGTGIGTTEAFF. The CDR3 nucleotides are TGCGCCAGCAGCCAGACCGGGACAGGGATCGGGACCACTGAAGCTTTCTTT.

This rearrangement joins TRBV19 to TRBJ1-2, with D possibly TRBD1 on 6 matching bases. The V end was cut by 4 bases, the J end by 2 bases, with 8 bases between. Germline CDR1 is LNHDA and CDR2 is SQIVND (reference sequence). The CDR3 loop spans 13 amino acids. CDR3 nucleotide sequence: TGTGCCAGTAGTACGGACAGAAACTATGGCTACACCTTC. Translated: CASSTDRNYGYTF. The full variable domain, rest sourced from reference TRBV19 and TRBJ1-2, is DGGITQSPKYLFRKEGQNVTLSCEQNLNHDAMYWYRQDPGQGLRLIYYSQIVNDFQKGDIAEGYSVSREKKESFPLTVTSAQKNPTAFYLCASSTDRNYGYTFGSGTRLTVV.

This chain connects TRBV5-8 to TRBJ1-4, with 8 bases identical to TRBD1. Per the germline V gene, CDR1 is SGHTS and CDR2 is YDEGEE. V gave up 5 bases and J gave up 7 bases; unmatched junction bases: 7. This CDR3 spans 14 amino acids. The CDR3 sequence is CASSKDREGEKLFF. In nucleotides, the CDR3 is TGTGCCAGCAGTAAGGACAGGGAGGGTGAAAAACTGTTTTTT.

The genes are TRBV21-1 and TRBJ1-2; the table's D gene call, TRBD1, was not cross checked with the DNA. TRBV21-1 is recorded as a pseudogene. The CDR3 covers 16 residues. This chain's CDR3 is CASSKGTGETNYGYTF. CDR3 DNA: TGTGCCAGCAGCAAAGGGACAGGGGAGACTAACTATGGCTACACCTTC.

The V call is TRBV12-3 or TRBV12-4, the J call TRBJ1-6; tentative D call: TRBD1 (5 bases). Trimming removed 6 bases at V and 15 bases at J, with 15 bases between. CDR3 length: 12 residues. In nucleotides, the CDR3 is TGTGCCAGCAGGTCAGATGGGGGGGGCCTCCACTTT. Translation gives CASRSDGGGLHF.

This chain uses TRBV6-2 or TRBV6-3 with TRBJ2-2; 9 nucleotides agree with TRBD1. J was trimmed by 3 bases and V by 5 bases; bases with no gene match: 4. In germline, CDR1 is MNHEY, CDR2 SVGEGT. The CDR3 totals 15 residues. The CDR3 coding sequence is TGTGCCAGCAGTGTACAGGGGGCGGACACCGGGGAGCTGTTTTTT. Translation: CASSVQGADTGELFF.

This sequence joins TRBV7-8 and TRBJ2-3; 9 bases fit TRBD1. Germline V CDR1 and CDR2: SGHVS, FQNEAQ. The CDR3 is 16 residues long. Trimming took 4 bases from V and 3 from J; bases not matched to a gene: 8. Here the CDR3 DNA reads TGTGCCAGCAGCTCCCCCGGGACAGGGAGGACAGATACGCAGTATTTT. This codes for CASSSPGTGRTDTQYF.

The chain joins TRBV2 to TRBJ2-7; TRBD1 matches 8 bases. Germline CDR1 is SNHLY and CDR2 is FYNNEI. The CDR3 contains 14 residues. Trimming took 6 bases from V and 0 from J; bases not matched to a gene: 4. CDR3 amino acids: CASSRDRFSYEQYF. The CDR3 DNA sequence: TGTGCCAGCAGCCGGGACAGGTTCTCCTACGAGCAGTACTTC.

The chain recombines TRBV5-1 with TRBJ1-2; the D gene is possibly TRBD1 (6 bases). V was clipped by 4 bases and J by 0 bases, with 10 bases between them. Germline V lookup: CDR1 SGHRS, CDR2 YFSETQ. The CDR3 length is 14 residues. In nucleotides, the CDR3 is TGCGCCAGCAGCGCCAGACAGGCTAACTATGGCTACACCTTC. Translating it yields CASSARQANYGYTF. Variable domain in full (rest from reference TRBV5-1 and TRBJ1-2): KAGVTQTPRYLIKTRGQQVTLSCSPISGHRSVSWYQQTPGQGLQFLFEYFSETQRNKGNFPGRFSGRQFSNSRSEMNVSTLELGDSALYLCASSARQANYGYTFGSGTRLTVV.

The chain links TRBV28 to TRBJ2-3, with 8 bases matching TRBD1. Germline values: CDR1 MDHEN, CDR2 SYDVKM. With V trimmed by 2 bases and J by 6 bases, 13 bases remained unmatched. The CDR3 runs 17 residues. The CDR3 loop is CASSLKGGYRGTDTQYF. The CDR3 DNA sequence: TGTGCCAGCAGTTTAAAGGGGGGCTACAGGGGGACGGATACGCAGTATTTT.

The V gene is TRBV11-2, the J gene TRBJ1-2, with D possibly TRBD1 on 6 matching bases. This CDR3 has 14 amino acids. Trimming removed 4 bases from V and 3 bases from J, with 12 bases in between. Germline V gives CDR1 SGHAT, CDR2 FQNNGV. The CDR3 sequence: CASSSIQGYYGYTF. In nucleotides, the CDR3 is TGTGCCAGCAGCTCCATTCAGGGGTACTATGGCTACACCTTC. Based on the CDR3 plus reference TRBV11-2 and TRBJ1-2, the full variable domain is EAGVAQSPRYKIIEKRQSVAFWCNPISGHATLYWYQQILGQGPKLLIQFQNNGVVDDSQLPKDRFSAERLKGVDSTLKIQPAKLEDSAVYLCASSSIQGYYGYTFGSGTRLTVV.

V usage is TRBV7-2 and J usage is TRBJ1-4, with 8 bases matching TRBD1. This CDR3 contains 15 residues. The V gene's germline CDR1 is SGHTA and CDR2 FQGNSA. Germline trimming cut 7 bases from V and 7 bases from J; bases unmatched to any gene: 11. The CDR3 nucleotides read TGTGCCAGCACCCGAAGGACAGGGACAGGTGAAAAACTGTTTTTT. Its translation is CASTRRTGTGEKLFF.

The chain has TRBV11-2 and TRBJ2-2, with 9 bases matching TRBD1. V trimming: 7 bases; J trimming: 4 bases; junction bases outside the gene matches: 7. The CDR3 contains 15 residues. Germline V gene data show CDR1 as SGHAT and CDR2 as FQNNGV. The CDR3 spells CASIRGTGITGELFF. DNA of the CDR3: TGTGCCAGCATCAGAGGGACAGGGATCACCGGGGAGCTGTTTTTT.